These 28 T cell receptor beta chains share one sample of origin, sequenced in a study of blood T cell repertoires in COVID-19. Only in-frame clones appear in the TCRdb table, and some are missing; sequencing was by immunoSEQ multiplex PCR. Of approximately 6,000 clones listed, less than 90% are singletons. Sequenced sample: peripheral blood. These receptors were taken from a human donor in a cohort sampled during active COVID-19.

The CDR3 spells CASSLGLAGARDTQYF. The CDR3, as DNA: TGTGCCAGCAGCTTAGGGCTAGCGGGAGCCCGGGATACGCAGTATTTT. This chain connects TRBV11-3 to TRBJ2-3, with 10 bases fitting TRBD2. The CDR3 consists of 16 residues. Germline CDR1 reads SGHNT; CDR2 reads YENEEA. With V trimmed by 1 base and J by 6 bases, 7 bases remained unmatched.

In nucleotides, the CDR3 is TGTGCCAGCAGCTCTTCAAGGGGCGGGGAGCTGTTTTTT. Its protein is CASSSSRGGELFF. This rearrangement joins TRBV7-9 to TRBJ2-2, with D maybe TRBD1 (5 bases). Germline V gene sequence: CDR1 SEHNR, CDR2 FQNEAQ (reference sequence). The V gene lost 4 bases and the J gene lost 7 bases, with 10 bases spanning the gap. This CDR3 spans 13 amino acids.

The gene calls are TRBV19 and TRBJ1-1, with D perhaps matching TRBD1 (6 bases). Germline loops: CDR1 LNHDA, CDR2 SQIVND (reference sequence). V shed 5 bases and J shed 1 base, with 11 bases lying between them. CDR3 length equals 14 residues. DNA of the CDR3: TGTGCCAGTAGTCCGTGGACAGAGAACACTGAAGCTTTCTTT. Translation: CASSPWTENTEAFF. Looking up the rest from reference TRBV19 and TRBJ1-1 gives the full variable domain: DGGITQSPKYLFRKEGQNVTLSCEQNLNHDAMYWYRQDPGQGLRLIYYSQIVNDFQKGDIAEGYSVSREKKESFPLTVTSAQKNPTAFYLCASSPWTENTEAFFGQGTRLTVV.

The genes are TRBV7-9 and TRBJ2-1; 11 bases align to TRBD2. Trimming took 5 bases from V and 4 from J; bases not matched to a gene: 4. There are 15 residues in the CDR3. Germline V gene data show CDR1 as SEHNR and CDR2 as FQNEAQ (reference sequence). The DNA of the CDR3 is TGTGCCAGCAGCGGACTAGCGGGCCTATACAATGAGCAGTTCTTC. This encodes CASSGLAGLYNEQFF.

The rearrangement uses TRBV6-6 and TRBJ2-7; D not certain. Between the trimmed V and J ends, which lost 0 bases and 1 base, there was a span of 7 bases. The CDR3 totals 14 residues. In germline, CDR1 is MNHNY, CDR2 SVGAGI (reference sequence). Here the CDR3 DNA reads TGTGCCAGCAGTTACTCGGCCTTGTCCTACGAGCAGTACTTC. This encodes CASSYSALSYEQYF.

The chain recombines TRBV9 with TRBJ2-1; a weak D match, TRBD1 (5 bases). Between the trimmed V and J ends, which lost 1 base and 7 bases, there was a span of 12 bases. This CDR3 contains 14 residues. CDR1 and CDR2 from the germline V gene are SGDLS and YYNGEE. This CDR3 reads CASSVTGSHNEQFF. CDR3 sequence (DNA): TGTGCCAGCAGCGTAACAGGTAGCCATAATGAGCAGTTCTTC.

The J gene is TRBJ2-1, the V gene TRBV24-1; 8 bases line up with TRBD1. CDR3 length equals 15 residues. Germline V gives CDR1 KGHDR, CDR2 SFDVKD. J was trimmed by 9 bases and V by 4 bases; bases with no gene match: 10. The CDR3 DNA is TGTGCCACCAGTGACCCAGGACAGGGTGAGGGTGAGCAGTTCTTC. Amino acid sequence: CATSDPGQGEGEQFF.

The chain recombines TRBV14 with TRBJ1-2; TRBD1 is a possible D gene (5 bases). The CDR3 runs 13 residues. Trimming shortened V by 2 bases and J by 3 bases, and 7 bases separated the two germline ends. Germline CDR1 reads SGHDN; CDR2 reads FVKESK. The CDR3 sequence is CASSQWGDYGYTF. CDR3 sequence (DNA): TGTGCCAGCAGCCAATGGGGGGACTATGGCTACACCTTC.

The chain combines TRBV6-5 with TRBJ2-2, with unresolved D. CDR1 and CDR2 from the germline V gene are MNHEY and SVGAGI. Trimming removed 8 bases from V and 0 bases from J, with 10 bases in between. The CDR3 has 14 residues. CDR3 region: CASFAQSNTGELFF. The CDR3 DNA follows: TGTGCCAGCTTCGCACAGTCGAACACCGGGGAGCTGTTTTTT.

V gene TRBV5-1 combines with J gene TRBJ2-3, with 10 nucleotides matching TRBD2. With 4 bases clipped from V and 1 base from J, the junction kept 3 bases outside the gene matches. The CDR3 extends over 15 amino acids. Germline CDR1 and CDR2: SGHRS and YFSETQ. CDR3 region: CASSLLAGGTDTQYF. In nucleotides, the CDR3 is TGCGCCAGCAGCCTTCTAGCGGGGGGCACAGATACGCAGTATTTT.

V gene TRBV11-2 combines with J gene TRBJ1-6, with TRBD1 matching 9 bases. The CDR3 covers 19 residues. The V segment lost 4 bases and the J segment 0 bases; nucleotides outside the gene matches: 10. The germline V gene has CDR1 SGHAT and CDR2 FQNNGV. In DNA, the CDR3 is TGTGCCAGCAGCTGGGGACAGGGACACCCAAGCTCCTATAATTCACCCCTCCACTTT. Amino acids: CASSWGQGHPSSYNSPLHF.

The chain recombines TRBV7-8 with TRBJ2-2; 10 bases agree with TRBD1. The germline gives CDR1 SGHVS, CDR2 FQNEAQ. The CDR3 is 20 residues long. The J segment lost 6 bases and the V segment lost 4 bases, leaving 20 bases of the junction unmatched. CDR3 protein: CASSSTWGTGVFSNAGELFF. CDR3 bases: TGTGCCAGCAGCTCGACGTGGGGGACAGGGGTATTCAGTAACGCCGGGGAGCTGTTTTTT.

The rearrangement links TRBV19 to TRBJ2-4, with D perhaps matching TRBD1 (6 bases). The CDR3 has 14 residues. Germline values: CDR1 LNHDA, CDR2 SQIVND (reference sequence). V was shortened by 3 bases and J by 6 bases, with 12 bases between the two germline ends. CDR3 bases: TGTGCCAGTAGTATCGAACAGGGTGGAAACATTCAGTACTTC. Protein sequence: CASSIEQGGNIQYF.

The CDR3 region is CASSYSFQAPNYGYTF. Here the CDR3 DNA reads TGTGCCAGCAGTTACTCCTTCCAGGCACCTAACTATGGCTACACCTTC. V is TRBV6-5 and J is TRBJ1-2; D is undetermined. Germline V gives CDR1 MNHEY, CDR2 SVGAGI. The CDR3 spans 16 residues. The germline V and J ends were trimmed by 0 bases and 0 bases, with 11 bases remaining between them.

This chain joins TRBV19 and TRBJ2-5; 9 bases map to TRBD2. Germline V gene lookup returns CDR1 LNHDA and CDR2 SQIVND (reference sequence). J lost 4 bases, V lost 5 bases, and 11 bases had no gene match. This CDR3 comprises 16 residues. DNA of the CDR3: TGTGCCAGTAGTCCTTGGGCGGGGGGGCCTCGAGAGACCCAGTACTTC. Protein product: CASSPWAGGPRETQYF. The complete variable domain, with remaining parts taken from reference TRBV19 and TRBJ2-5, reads DGGITQSPKYLFRKEGQNVTLSCEQNLNHDAMYWYRQDPGQGLRLIYYSQIVNDFQKGDIAEGYSVSREKKESFPLTVTSAQKNPTAFYLCASSPWAGGPRETQYFGPGTRLLVL.

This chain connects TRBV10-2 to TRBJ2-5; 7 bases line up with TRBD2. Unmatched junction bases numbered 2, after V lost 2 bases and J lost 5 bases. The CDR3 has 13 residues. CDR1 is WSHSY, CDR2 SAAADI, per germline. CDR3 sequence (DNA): TGCGCCAGCAGTGAGGGGCGGGGGGAGACCCAGTACTTC. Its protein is CASSEGRGETQYF.

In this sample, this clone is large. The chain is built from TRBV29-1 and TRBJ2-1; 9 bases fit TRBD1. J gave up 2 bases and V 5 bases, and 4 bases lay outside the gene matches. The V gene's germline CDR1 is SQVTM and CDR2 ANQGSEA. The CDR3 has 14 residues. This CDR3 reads CSVTWTGAYNEQFF. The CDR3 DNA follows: TGCAGCGTTACATGGACAGGGGCCTACAATGAGCAGTTCTTC.

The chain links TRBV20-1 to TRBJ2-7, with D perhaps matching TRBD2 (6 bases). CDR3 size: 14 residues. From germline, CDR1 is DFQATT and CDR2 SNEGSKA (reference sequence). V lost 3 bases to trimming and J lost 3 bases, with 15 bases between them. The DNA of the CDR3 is TGCAGTGCTAGTGGCAACGGGGGAAACTACGAGCAGTACTTC. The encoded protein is CSASGNGGNYEQYF.

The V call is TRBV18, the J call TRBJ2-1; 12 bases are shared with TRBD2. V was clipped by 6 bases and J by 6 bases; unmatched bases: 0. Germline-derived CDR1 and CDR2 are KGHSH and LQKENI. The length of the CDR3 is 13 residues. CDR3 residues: CASSTSGGNEQFF. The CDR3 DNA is TGTGCCAGCTCGACTAGCGGGGGCAATGAGCAGTTCTTC. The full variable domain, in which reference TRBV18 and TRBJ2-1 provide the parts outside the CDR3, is NAGVMQNPRHLVRRRGQEARLRCSPMKGHSHVYWYRQLPEEGLKFMVYLQKENIIDESGMPKERFSAEFPKEGPSILRIQQVVRGDSAAYFCASSTSGGNEQFFGPGTRLTVL.

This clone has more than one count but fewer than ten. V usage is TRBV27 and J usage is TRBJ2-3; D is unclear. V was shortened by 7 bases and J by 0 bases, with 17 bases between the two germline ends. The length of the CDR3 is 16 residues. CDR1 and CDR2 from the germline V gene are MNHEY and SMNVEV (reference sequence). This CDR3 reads CASNILLSASTDTQYF. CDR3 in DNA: TGTGCCAGCAATATTCTACTCTCTGCTAGCACAGATACGCAGTATTTT.

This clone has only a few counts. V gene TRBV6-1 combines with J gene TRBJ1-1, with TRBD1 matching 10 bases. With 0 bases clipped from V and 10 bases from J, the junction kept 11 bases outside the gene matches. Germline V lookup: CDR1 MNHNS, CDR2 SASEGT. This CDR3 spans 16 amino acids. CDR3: CASSEAAPTGGGRAFF. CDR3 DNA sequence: TGTGCCAGCAGTGAAGCGGCCCCGACAGGGGGCGGTAGAGCTTTCTTT.

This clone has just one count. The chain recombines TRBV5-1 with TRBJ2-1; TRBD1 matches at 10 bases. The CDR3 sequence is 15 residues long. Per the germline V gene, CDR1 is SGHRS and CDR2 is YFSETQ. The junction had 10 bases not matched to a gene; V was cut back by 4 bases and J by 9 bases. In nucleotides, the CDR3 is TGCGCCAGCAGCCTGGTTGGACAGGGGGTGGTTGAGCAGTTCTTC. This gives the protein CASSLVGQGVVEQFF. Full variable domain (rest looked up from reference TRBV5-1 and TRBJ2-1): KAGVTQTPRYLIKTRGQQVTLSCSPISGHRSVSWYQQTPGQGLQFLFEYFSETQRNKGNFPGRFSGRQFSNSRSEMNVSTLELGDSALYLCASSLVGQGVVEQFFGPGTRLTVL.

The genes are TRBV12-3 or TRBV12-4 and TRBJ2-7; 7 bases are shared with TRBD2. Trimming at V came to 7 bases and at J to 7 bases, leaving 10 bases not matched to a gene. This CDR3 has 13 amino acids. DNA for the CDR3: TGTGCCAGCATTATAATGGGGGGAGGGGAGCAGTACTTC. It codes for CASIIMGGGEQYF.

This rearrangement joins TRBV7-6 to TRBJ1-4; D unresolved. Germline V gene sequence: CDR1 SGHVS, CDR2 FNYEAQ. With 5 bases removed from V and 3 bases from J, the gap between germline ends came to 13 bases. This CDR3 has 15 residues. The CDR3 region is CASSPGGPANEKLFF. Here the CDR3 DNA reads TGTGCCAGCAGCCCAGGAGGGCCGGCTAATGAAAAACTGTTTTTT. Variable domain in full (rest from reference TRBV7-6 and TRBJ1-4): GAGVSQSPRYKVTKRGQDVALRCDPISGHVSLYWYRQALGQGPEFLTYFNYEAQQDKSGLPNDRFSAERPEGSISTLTIQRTEQRDSAMYRCASSPGGPANEKLFFGSGTQLSVL.

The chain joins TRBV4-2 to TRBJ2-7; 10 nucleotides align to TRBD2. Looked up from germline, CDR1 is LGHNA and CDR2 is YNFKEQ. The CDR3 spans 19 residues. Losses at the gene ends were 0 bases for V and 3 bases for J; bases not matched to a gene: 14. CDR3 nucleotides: TGTGCCAGCAGCCAAGACTCTCTACTAGCGGGGTTCCCAGGCTACGAGCAGTACTTC. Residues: CASSQDSLLAGFPGYEQYF.

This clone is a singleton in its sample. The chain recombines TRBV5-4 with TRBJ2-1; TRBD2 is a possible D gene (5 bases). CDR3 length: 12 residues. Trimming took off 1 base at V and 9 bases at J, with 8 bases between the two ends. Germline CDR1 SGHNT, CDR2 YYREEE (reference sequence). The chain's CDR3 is CASSLTSGEQFF. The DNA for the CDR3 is TGTGCCAGCAGCTTGACCAGCGGTGAGCAGTTCTTC.

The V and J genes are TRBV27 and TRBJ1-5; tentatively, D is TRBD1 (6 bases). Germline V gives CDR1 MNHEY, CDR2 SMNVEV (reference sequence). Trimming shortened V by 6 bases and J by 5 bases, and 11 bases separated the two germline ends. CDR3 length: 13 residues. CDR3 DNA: TGTGCCAGCAGCCTGGACAGTTATCAGCCCCAGCATTTT. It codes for CASSLDSYQPQHF.

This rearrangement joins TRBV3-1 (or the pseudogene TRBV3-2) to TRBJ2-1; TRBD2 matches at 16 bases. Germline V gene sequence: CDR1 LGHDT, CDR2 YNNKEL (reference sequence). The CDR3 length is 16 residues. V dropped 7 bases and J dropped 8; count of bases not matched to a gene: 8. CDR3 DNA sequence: TGTGCCAGCACGGCCGGGACTAGCGGGGGGGTCGATGAGCAGTTCTTC. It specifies CASTAGTSGGVDEQFF.